This TCR beta chain was captured in a study of CD8+CD57+ T cells in acquired aplastic anemia. Study results and limitations: Patients and controls shared 25 to 35 CD8+ CDR3 sequences, which appeared highly expressed in patients and within their immunodominant clones. With respect to CD8+ Simpson's diversity, patients and controls did not differ significantly.

This clonotype was detected only a few times. Its antigen is not known. The germline CDR1 and CDR2 sequences are SGHTA and FQGTGA. The ends were cut back, 5 bases at V and 6 bases at J, with 9 bases in the middle. The CDR3 is made up of 12 amino acids. The template for TCR beta VDJ and CDR3 sequence profiling was genomic DNA. TCRdb called the reads again in MiXCR, with one record for every CDR3 protein. The sample yields fewer than 200,000 distinct CDR3 sequences, around 50% seen once. An expansion of CD8+CD57+ cells by flow cytometry had been shown in patients chosen for sequencing. The J gene is TRBJ2-3, the V gene TRBV7-3; no clear D gene. The sample consisted of sorted CD4+, CD8+, or CD8+CD57+ T cells (not recorded which) from PBMCs. This receptor was taken from a human donor with aplastic anemia. For the CDR3, the DNA is TGTGCCAGCAGCCGGACGGGTGATACGCAGTATTTT. Its translation: CASSRTGDTQYF. The full variable domain, completed using reference TRBV7-3 and TRBJ2-3, is GAGVSQTPSNKVTEKGKYVELRCDPISGHTALYWYRQSLGQGPEFLIYFQGTGAADDSGLPNDRFFAVRPEGSVSTLKIQRTERGDSAVYLCASSRTGDTQYFGPGTRLTVL.